The clone carrying this T cell receptor beta chain was picked up a small number of times. The antigen remains unidentified. The entry originates in a study of T cell responses to AZD1222 COVID-19 vaccine. Study-wide findings and caveats: All repertoire sampling was performed exclusively after the peak T cell response. Donors were chiefly white British, with a greater number of females, and clonal diversity was perhaps underestimated.

Profiled with immunoSEQ multiplex PCR; TCRdb holds only in-frame clones, not every one. The sample lists about 110,000 clones, about 93% occurring once. Germline CDR1 LGHDT, CDR2 YNNKEL (reference sequence). The V end lost 2 bases, the J end lost 5 bases, and 13 bases lay between the germline ends. This CDR3 is 14 amino acids long. The source material was peripheral blood, sampled 28 days after the second AZD1222 dose. This sequence was found in an adult who received the AZD1222 COVID-19 vaccine. The gene calls are TRBV3-1 (or the pseudogene TRBV3-2) and TRBJ2-7; tentative D call: TRBD1 (6 bases). The CDR3 sequence: CASSQTGIIDEQYF. CDR3 bases: TGTGCCAGCAGCCAAACAGGGATCATTGACGAGCAGTACTTC.